This TCR beta chain was obtained from a study of a mutant IDH1 vaccine in newly diagnosed glioma. Study context: The earlier regimen, radiotherapy, temozolomide, or both, was most often both. Visits V12 and V13 fell at weeks 35 and 47, respectively.

The protocol was immunoSEQ multiplex PCR, while the TCRdb copy is restricted to in-frame clones and leaves out a portion. The table records about 34,000 clones, about 87% of them present only once. The time point here: week 47, end of study. The study gave 300 ug of mutant IDH1 20-mer peptide per vaccine dose, with topical imiquimod. As to this clone: Its antigen is as yet unknown.

Germline V CDR1 and CDR2: MGHRA, YSYEKL. The CDR3 extends over 15 amino acids. After removal of 0 bases from V and 7 bases from J, the junction contained 4 bases not matched to a gene. The sample here was PBMCs, taken from a glioma patient whose treatment included an IDH1 peptide vaccine. The V call is TRBV4-1, the J call TRBJ1-4; 8 nucleotides match TRBD1. The sequence was obtained from a woman aged 25-40 years with glioma. The CDR3 here is CASSQDDRGSEKLFF. DNA for the CDR3: TGCGCCAGCAGCCAAGACGACAGGGGAAGTGAAAAACTGTTTTTT.